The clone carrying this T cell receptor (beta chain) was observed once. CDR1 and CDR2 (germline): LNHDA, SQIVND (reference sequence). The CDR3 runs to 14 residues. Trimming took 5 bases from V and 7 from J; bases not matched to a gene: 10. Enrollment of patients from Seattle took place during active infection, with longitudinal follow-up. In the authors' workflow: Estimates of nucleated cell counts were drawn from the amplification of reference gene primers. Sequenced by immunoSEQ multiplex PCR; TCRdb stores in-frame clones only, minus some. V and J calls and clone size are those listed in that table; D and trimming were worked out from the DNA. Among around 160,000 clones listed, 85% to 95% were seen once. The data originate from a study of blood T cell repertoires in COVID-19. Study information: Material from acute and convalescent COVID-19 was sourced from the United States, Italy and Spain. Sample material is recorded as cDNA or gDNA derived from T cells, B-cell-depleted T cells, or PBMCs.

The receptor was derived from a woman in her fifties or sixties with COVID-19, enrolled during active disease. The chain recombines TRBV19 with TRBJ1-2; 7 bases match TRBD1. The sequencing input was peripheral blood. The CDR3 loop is CASSPDRERAGYTF. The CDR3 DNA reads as TGTGCCAGTAGTCCCGACAGGGAGAGGGCTGGCTACACCTTC. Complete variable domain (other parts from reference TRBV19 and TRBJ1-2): DGGITQSPKYLFRKEGQNVTLSCEQNLNHDAMYWYRQDPGQGLRLIYYSQIVNDFQKGDIAEGYSVSREKKESFPLTVTSAQKNPTAFYLCASSPDRERAGYTFGSGTRLTVV.